This T cell receptor beta chain was observed in a study of cytomegalovirus exposure and HLA in healthy donors. The table lists this clone with a few counts. The antigen is not known. Trimming removed 5 bases from V and 5 bases from J, with 15 bases in between. Germline V lookup: CDR1 SGHVS, CDR2 FNYEAQ. The CDR3 extends over 15 amino acids. PCR employed 60 Vbeta and 13 Jbeta primers. Clones were read by immunoSEQ multiplex PCR, and TCRdb kept only the in-frame ones, dropping some. This table has roughly 180,000 clones, about 77% appearing once. Study results and caveats: Cytomegalovirus association was assigned to some 160 TCR beta chains.

The sample taken for sequencing was PBMCs. The sequence was obtained from a female donor in good health and CMV-seronegative. V and J are TRBV7-6 and TRBJ2-2; D possibly corresponds to TRBD1 (8 bases). The CDR3 region is CASSHGQGGTGELFF. The CDR3 DNA is TGTGCCAGCAGCCACGGACAGGGAGGGACCGGGGAGCTGTTTTTT.